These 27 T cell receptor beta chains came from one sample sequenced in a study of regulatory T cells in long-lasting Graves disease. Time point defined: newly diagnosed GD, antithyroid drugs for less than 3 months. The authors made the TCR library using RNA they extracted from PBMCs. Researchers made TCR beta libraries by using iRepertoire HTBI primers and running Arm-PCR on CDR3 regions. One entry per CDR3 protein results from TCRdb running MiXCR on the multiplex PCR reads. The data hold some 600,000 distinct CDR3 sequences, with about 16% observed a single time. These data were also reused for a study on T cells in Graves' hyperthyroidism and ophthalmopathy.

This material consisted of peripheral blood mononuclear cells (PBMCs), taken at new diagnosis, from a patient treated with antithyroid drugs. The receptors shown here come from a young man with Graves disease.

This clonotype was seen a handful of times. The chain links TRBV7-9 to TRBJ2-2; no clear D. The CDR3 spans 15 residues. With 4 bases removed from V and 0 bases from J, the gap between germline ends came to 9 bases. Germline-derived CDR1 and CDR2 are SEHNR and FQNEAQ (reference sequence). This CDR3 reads CASSSEVANTGELFF. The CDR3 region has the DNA TGTGCCAGCAGCTCCGAGGTTGCGAACACCGGGGAGCTGTTTTTT. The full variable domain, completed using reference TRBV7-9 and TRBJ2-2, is DTGVSQNPRHKITKRGQNVTFRCDPISEHNRLYWYRQTLGQGPEFLTYFQNEAQLEKSRLLSDRFSAERPKGSFSTLEIQRTEQGDSAMYLCASSSEVANTGELFFGEGSRLTVL.

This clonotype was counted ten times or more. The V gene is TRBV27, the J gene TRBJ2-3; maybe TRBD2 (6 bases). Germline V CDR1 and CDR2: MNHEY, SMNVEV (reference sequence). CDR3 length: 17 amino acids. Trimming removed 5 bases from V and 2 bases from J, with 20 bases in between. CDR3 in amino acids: CASSPLPLALFTDTQYF. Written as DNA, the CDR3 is TGTGCCAGCAGTCCGCTACCTCTAGCGCTCTTCACAGATACGCAGTATTTT.

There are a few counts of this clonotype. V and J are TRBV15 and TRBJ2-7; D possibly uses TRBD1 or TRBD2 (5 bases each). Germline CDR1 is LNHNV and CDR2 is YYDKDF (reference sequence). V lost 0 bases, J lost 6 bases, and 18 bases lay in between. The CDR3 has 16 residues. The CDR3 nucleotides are TGTGCCACCAGCAGAGATAAAGGGAGTGCTGGGGGCGAGCAGTACTTC. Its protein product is CATSRDKGSAGGEQYF.

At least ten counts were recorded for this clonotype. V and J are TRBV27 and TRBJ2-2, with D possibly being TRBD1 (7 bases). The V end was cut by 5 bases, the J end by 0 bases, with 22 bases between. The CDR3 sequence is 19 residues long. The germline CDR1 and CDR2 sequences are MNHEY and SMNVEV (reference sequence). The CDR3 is CASSTRGERPTANTGELFF. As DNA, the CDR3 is TGTGCCAGCAGTACCAGGGGGGAGAGACCTACTGCGAACACCGGGGAGCTGTTTTTT.

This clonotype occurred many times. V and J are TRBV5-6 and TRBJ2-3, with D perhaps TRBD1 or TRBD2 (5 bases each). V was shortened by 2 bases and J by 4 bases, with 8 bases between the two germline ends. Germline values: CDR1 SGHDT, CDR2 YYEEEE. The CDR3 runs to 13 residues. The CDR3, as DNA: TGTGCCAGCAGCTTCGGGACCTCAGATACGCAGTATTTT. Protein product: CASSFGTSDTQYF.

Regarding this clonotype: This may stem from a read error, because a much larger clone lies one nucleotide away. The CDR3 nucleotides are TGTGCCAGCAGCGCTAGCGGGGGGGCCCTAGGCATTCAGTACTTC. Translated: CASSASGGALGIQYF. The gene calls are TRBV3-1 and TRBJ2-4, with 12 positions matching TRBD2. J lost 9 bases, V lost 5 bases, and 8 bases had no gene match. CDR3 length equals 15 residues. The V gene's germline CDR1 is LGHDT and CDR2 YNNKEL (reference sequence).

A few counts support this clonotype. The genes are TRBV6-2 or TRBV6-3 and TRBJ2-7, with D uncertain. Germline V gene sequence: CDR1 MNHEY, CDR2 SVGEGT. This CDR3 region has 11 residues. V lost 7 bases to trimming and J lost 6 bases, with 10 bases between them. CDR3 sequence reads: CASTRPSEQYF. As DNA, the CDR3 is TGTGCCAGCACCCGACCTTCCGAGCAGTACTTC.

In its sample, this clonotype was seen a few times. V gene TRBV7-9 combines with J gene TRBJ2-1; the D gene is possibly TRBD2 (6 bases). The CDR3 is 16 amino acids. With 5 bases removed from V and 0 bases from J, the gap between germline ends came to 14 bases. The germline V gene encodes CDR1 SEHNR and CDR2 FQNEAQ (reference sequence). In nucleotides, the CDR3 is TGTGCCAGCAGCCGTGACGGACTAAGCTCCTACAATGAGCAGTTCTTC. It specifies CASSRDGLSSYNEQFF. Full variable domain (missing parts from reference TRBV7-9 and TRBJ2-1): DTGVSQNPRHKITKRGQNVTFRCDPISEHNRLYWYRQTLGQGPEFLTYFQNEAQLEKSRLLSDRFSAERPKGSFSTLEIQRTEQGDSAMYLCASSRDGLSSYNEQFFGPGTRLTVL.

The DNA of the CDR3 is TGTGCCAGCAGCCAGCGGGACAGGGGGTATAATGAGCAGTTCTTC. It yields the protein CASSQRDRGYNEQFF. This chain links TRBV4-2 with TRBJ2-1, with 11 bases aligning to TRBD1. The V gene end was trimmed by 3 bases and the J gene end by 7 bases; junction bases not matched to a gene: 5. Germline CDR1 LGHNA, CDR2 YNFKEQ. This CDR3 spans 15 amino acids.

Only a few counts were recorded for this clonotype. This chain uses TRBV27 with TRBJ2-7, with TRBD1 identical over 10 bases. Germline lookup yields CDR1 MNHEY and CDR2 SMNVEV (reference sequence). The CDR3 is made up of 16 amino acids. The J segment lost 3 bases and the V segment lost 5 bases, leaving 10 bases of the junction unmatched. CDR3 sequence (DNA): TGTGCCAGCAGTAGCCTCGGGACAGGGGTGGACTACGAGCAGTACTTC. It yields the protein CASSSLGTGVDYEQYF.

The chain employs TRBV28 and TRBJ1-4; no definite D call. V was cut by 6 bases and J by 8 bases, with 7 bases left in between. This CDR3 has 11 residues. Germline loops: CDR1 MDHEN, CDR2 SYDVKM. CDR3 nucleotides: TGTGCCAGCAGCCGAGTCGAAAAACTGTTTTTT. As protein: CASSRVEKLFF.

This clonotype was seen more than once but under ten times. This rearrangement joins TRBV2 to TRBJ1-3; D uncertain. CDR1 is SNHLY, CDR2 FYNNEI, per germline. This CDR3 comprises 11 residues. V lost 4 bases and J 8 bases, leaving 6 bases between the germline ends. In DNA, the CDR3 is TGTGCCAGCAGTGCCTCAGACACCATATATTTT. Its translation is CASSASDTIYF.

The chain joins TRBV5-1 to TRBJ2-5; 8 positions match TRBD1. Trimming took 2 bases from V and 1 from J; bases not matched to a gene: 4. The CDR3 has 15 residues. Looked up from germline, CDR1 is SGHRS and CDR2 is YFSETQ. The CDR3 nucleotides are TGCGCCAGCAGCTTTCGGACAGGGACCCAAGAGACCCAGTACTTC. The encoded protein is CASSFRTGTQETQYF.

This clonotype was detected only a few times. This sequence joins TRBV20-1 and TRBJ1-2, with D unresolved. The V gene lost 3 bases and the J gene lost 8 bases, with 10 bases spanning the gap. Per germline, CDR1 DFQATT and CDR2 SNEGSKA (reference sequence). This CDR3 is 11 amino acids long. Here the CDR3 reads CSARPYGGYTF. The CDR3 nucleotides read TGCAGTGCTAGGCCCTACGGAGGCTACACCTTC.

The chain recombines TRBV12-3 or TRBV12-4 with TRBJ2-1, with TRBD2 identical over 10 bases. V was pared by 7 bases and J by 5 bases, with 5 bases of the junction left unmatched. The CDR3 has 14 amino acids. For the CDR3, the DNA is TGTGCCAGCACTCCTAGCGGGAGTAACAATGAGCAGTTCTTC. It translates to CASTPSGSNNEQFF.

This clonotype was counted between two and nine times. CDR3 in DNA: TGTGCCAGCAGCCCCCTCGGGGCCCAAGAGACCCAGTACTTC. Translating gives CASSPLGAQETQYF. The chain joins TRBV14 to TRBJ2-5, with D possibly being TRBD1 or TRBD2 (5 bases each). V was pared by 4 bases and J by 1 base, with 10 bases between. Germline V gene sequence: CDR1 SGHDN, CDR2 FVKESK. CDR3 size: 14 residues.

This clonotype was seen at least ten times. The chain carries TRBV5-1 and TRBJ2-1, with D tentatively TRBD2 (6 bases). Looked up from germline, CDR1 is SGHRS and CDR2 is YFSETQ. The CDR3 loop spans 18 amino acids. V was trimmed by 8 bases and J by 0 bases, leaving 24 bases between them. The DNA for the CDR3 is TGCGCCAGTCGCCGGGACTTCACCACTTATAGCTCCTACAATGAGCAGTTCTTC. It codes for CASRRDFTTYSSYNEQFF. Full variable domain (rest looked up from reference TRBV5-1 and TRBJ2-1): KAGVTQTPRYLIKTRGQQVTLSCSPISGHRSVSWYQQTPGQGLQFLFEYFSETQRNKGNFPGRFSGRQFSNSRSEMNVSTLELGDSALYLCASRRDFTTYSSYNEQFFGPGTRLTVL.

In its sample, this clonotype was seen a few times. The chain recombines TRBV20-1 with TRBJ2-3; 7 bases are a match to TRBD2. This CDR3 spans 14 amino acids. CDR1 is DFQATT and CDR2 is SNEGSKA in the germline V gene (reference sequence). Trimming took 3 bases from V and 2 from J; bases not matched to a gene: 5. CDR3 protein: CSASRRENTDTQYF. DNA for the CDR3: TGCAGTGCTAGTAGGCGGGAGAACACAGATACGCAGTATTTT.

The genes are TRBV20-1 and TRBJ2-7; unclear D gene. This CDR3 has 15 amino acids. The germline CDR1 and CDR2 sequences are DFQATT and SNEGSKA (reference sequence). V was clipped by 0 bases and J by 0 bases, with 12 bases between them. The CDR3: CSARDILGASYEQYF. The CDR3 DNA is TGCAGTGCTAGAGATATCCTAGGAGCCTCCTACGAGCAGTACTTC.

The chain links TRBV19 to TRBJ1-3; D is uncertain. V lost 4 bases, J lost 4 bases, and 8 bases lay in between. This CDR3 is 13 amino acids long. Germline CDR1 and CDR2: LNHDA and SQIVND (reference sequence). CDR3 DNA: TGTGCCAGTAGTAGTCTTCCGGGAAACACCATATATTTT. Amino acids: CASSSLPGNTIYF.

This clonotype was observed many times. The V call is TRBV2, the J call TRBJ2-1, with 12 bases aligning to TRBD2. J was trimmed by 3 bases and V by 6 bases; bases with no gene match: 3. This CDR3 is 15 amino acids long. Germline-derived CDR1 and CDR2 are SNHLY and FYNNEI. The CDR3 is CASSGLAGLYNEQFF. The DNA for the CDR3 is TGTGCCAGCAGCGGACTAGCGGGACTCTACAATGAGCAGTTCTTC. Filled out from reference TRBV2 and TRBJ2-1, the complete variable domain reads EPEVTQTPSHQVTQMGQEVILRCVPISNHLYFYWYRQILGQKVEFLVSFYNNEISEKSEIFDDQFSVERPDGSNFTLKIRSTKLEDSAMYFCASSGLAGLYNEQFFGPGTRLTVL.

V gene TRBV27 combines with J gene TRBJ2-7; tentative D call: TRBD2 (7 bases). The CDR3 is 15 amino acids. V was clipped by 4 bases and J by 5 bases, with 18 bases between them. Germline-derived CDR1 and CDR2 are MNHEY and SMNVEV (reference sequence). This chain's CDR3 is CASSSLGGGEHEQYF. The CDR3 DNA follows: TGTGCCAGCAGTTCCCTAGGGGGAGGGGAGCACGAGCAGTACTTC.

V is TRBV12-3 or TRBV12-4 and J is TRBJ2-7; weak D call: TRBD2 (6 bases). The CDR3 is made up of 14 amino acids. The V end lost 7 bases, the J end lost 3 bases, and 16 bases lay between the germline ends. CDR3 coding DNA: TGTGCCAGCACCCCGGGACTTCCATTCTACGAGCAGTACTTC. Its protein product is CASTPGLPFYEQYF.

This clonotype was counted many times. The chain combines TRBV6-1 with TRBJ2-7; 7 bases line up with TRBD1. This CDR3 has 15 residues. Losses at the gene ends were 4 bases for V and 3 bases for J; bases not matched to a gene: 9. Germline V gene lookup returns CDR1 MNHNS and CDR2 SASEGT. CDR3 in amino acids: CASSAIRQGFYEQYF. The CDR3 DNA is TGTGCCAGCAGTGCCATCCGACAGGGCTTCTACGAGCAGTACTTC.

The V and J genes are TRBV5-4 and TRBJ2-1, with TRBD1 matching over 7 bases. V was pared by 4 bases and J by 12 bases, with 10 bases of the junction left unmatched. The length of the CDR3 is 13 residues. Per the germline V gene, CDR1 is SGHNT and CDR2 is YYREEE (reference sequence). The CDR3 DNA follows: TGTGCCAGCAGCCCGCTGGACAGGAGCAGGCAGTTCTTC. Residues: CASSPLDRSRQFF.

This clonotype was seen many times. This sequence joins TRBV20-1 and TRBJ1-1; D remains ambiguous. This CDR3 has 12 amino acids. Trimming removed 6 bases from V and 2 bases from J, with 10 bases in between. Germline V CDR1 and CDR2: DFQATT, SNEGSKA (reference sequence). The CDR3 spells CSAVSQNTEAFF. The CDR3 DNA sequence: TGCAGTGCAGTGTCCCAAAACACTGAAGCTTTCTTT.

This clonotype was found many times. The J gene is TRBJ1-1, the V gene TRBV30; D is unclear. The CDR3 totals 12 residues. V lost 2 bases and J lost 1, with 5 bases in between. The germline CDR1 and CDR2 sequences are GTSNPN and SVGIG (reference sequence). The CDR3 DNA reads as TGTGCCTGGAGTCGGCCGAACACTGAAGCTTTCTTT. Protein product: CAWSRPNTEAFF.